These 15 T cell receptor beta chains originate from one sample sequenced in a study of blood T cells in healthy people across ages. Through a sample-barcoded 5' primer and a J-beta primer mix, a second PCR was run for roughly 6 to 11 cycles. From the 5' RACE reads, TCRdb called clonotypes with MiXCR, one entry per CDR3 protein. The data hold 1.5 million to 2 million distinct CDR3 sequences, with around half observed a single time. Sequenced sample: blood. The receptors were gathered from a woman between 40 and 50 years old in good health.

In its sample, this clonotype was seen once. This may stem from a read error, because a much larger clone lies one nucleotide away. The chain is built from TRBV6-6 and TRBJ2-5; D gene unclear. Trimming removed 7 bases from V and 11 bases from J, with 17 bases in between. Germline assignment: CDR1 MNHNY and CDR2 SVGAGI (reference sequence). The length of the CDR3 is 12 residues. CDR3 in amino acids: CASTSLPNEQYF. The CDR3 coding sequence is TGTGCCAGCACCTCTCTCCCGAATGAGCAGTACTTC.

The chain carries TRBV27 and TRBJ2-6; perhaps TRBD1 as D (5 bases). The CDR3 sequence is 17 residues long. Germline V lookup: CDR1 MNHEY, CDR2 SMNVEV (reference sequence). V was trimmed by 3 bases and J by 4 bases, leaving 16 bases between them. CDR3 bases: TGTGCCAGCAGTTTGGCCCGACACTGGGGCGGGGCCAACGTCCTGACTTTC. Translation: CASSLARHWGGANVLTF.

This chain uses TRBV20-1 with TRBJ2-5; D uncertain. CDR1 is DFQATT and CDR2 is SNEGSKA in the germline V gene (reference sequence). Trimming took 5 bases from V and 3 from J, leaving 16 bases between them. This CDR3 spans 14 amino acids. The CDR3 DNA sequence: TGCAGTGCTCCTGGACCGCTAAGGGAAGAGACCCAGTACTTC. Encoded protein: CSAPGPLREETQYF.

In DNA form, the CDR3 reads TGTGCCAGCGGGACAGACTACAATGAGCAGTTCTTC. Amino acid sequence: CASGTDYNEQFF. The rearrangement links TRBV27 to TRBJ2-1; 7 bases match TRBD1. The V and J ends lost 8 bases and 3 bases, in that order; junction bases with no gene match: 1. This CDR3 has 12 residues. CDR1 and CDR2 from the germline V gene are MNHEY and SMNVEV (reference sequence).

Many counts were recorded for this clonotype. The chain is built from TRBV7-9 and TRBJ1-2, with a tentative D call TRBD1 (5 bases). V lost 3 bases to trimming and J lost 4 bases, with 9 bases between them. The CDR3 consists of 13 residues. The germline V gene has CDR1 SEHNR and CDR2 FQNEAQ (reference sequence). CDR3 residues: CASSLEGAYGYTF. The DNA for the CDR3 is TGTGCCAGCAGCTTGGAAGGGGCCTATGGCTACACCTTC.

This clonotype was seen a few times. In DNA, the CDR3 is TGTGCCGGGGGTGTTCAGGGCGGCTATGGCTACACCTTC. Amino acids: CAGGVQGGYGYTF. The chain recombines TRBV7-2 with TRBJ1-2, with D maybe TRBD1 (5 bases). Germline loops: CDR1 SGHTA, CDR2 FQGNSA. This CDR3 has 13 residues. V lost 11 bases and J lost 4, with 17 bases in between.

This clonotype was recorded a few times. The chain joins TRBV11-2 to TRBJ2-7; the match to TRBD2 covers 7 bases. The germline V gene encodes CDR1 SGHAT and CDR2 FQNNGV. This CDR3 comprises 16 residues. Trimming at V came to 2 bases and at J to 3 bases, leaving 10 bases not matched to a gene. Written as DNA, the CDR3 is TGTGCCAGCAGCTTATCCTTTGCGGGGGACCTCTACGAGCAGTACTTC. Its translation: CASSLSFAGDLYEQYF.

V usage is TRBV6-2 or TRBV6-3 and J usage is TRBJ1-2; TRBD1 agrees at 7 bases. CDR1 and CDR2 (germline): MNHEY, SVGEGT. This CDR3 spans 14 amino acids. J gave up 4 bases and V 7 bases, and 9 bases lay outside the gene matches. This chain's CDR3 is CASNPGGIIYGYTF. CDR3 bases: TGTGCCAGCAATCCAGGGGGTATCATCTATGGCTACACCTTC.

Only a few counts were recorded for this clonotype. The rearrangement links TRBV6-2 or TRBV6-3 to TRBJ2-5; D is perhaps TRBD2 (5 bases). CDR3 length: 14 residues. V lost 2 bases and J 5 bases, leaving 12 bases between the germline ends. Germline CDR1 MNHEY, CDR2 SVGEGT. The CDR3 is CASSYGPERETQYF. The DNA for the CDR3 is TGTGCCAGCAGTTACGGACCTGAGCGGGAGACCCAGTACTTC.

There are a few counts of this clonotype. This chain joins TRBV3-1 and TRBJ2-6; D not resolved. CDR3 length: 15 residues. In germline, CDR1 is LGHDT, CDR2 YNNKEL (reference sequence). The V gene lost 0 bases and the J gene lost 0 bases, with 3 bases spanning the gap. The CDR3 bases are TGTGCCAGCAGCCAAGACAACTCTGGGGCCAACGTCCTGACTTTC. Protein: CASSQDNSGANVLTF.

The chain employs TRBV27 and TRBJ2-4; 7 bases fit TRBD2. The assigned J gene may be wrong: the sequence end matches TRBJ2-5 better. The CDR3 extends over 15 amino acids. The germline gives CDR1 MNHEY, CDR2 SMNVEV (reference sequence). CDR3 protein: CASSLGGVQRETQYF. The CDR3 region has the DNA TGTGCCAGCAGTTTAGGGGGGGTGCAGCGAGAGACCCAGTACTTC.

V gene TRBV27 combines with J gene TRBJ2-7; perhaps TRBD2 as D (7 bases). From germline, CDR1 is MNHEY and CDR2 SMNVEV (reference sequence). Deletions cut 3 bases from V and 0 bases from J, with 12 bases between. CDR3 size: 15 residues. CDR3 sequence (DNA): TGTGCCAGCAGTTTGTATAGGGGGGGCTCCTACGAGCAGTACTTC. It specifies CASSLYRGGSYEQYF.

The rearrangement links TRBV6-2 or TRBV6-3 to TRBJ1-2; no firm D call. Per the germline V gene, CDR1 is MNHEY and CDR2 is SVGEGT. The CDR3 has 16 residues. With 4 bases removed from V and 7 bases from J, the gap between germline ends came to 22 bases. Written as DNA, the CDR3 is TGTGCCAGCAGTTTAAACGAAATCCCAGCCGCCCGTGGCTACACCTTC. Its translation: CASSLNEIPAARGYTF.

This clonotype was seen a handful of times. The chain combines TRBV25-1 with TRBJ2-1; the D is unclear. The germline V gene has CDR1 MGHDK and CDR2 SYGVNS. The length of the CDR3 is 11 residues. V lost 10 bases, J lost 3 bases, and 7 bases lay in between. The CDR3 DNA follows: TGTGCCACCAATAGCTACAATGAGCAGTTCTTC. This sequence encodes CATNSYNEQFF.

There are a few counts of this clonotype. The rearrangement links TRBV13 to TRBJ2-5; D uncertain. Trimming took off 5 bases at V and 5 bases at J, with 15 bases between the two ends. Germline assignment: CDR1 PRHDT and CDR2 FYEKMQ (reference sequence). The CDR3 has 14 residues. CDR3 DNA: TGTGCCAGCAGCCCACTCTTTCATAGGGAGACCCAGTACTTC. Protein product: CASSPLFHRETQYF.